A selection of T cell receptor beta chains follows, all from one sample in a study of shared clonotypes between healthy human individuals. Assay: immunoSEQ multiplex PCR; the TCRdb copy retains only in-frame clones and omits some. The sample yields millions of clones, more than 80% seen once. Material for sequencing was naive CD4+ T cells sorted from blood. These receptors all stem from a man aged 18 to 29 in good health. Each CDR3 is given with its conserved first and last residue. The D gene is left open where the match is weak. A clone size is listed for some rows: how often the clone was seen (once, few, many), or a class if it is expanded.

cdr3_aa,cdr3_nt,d_call,clone_size,j_call,v_call
CAISEGGQGKNIQYF,TGTGCCATCAGTGAGGGGGGACAGGGCAAAAACATTCAGTACTTC,TRBD1,NA,TRBJ2-4,TRBV10-3
CASSPRTGGELFF,TGTGCCAGCAGCCCTCGGACAGGCGGGGAGCTGTTTTTT,TRBD1,NA,TRBJ2-2,TRBV7-2
CASTPTGGFPYGYTF,TGTGCCAGCACCCCGACAGGGGGCTTTCCCTATGGCTACACCTTC,TRBD1,NA,TRBJ1-2,TRBV11-2
CASSRSYSNAGNTIYF,TGCGCCAGCAGCCGCTCGTACTCAAATGCTGGAAACACCATATATTTT,NA,NA,TRBJ1-3,TRBV4-1
CASSYTEAFF,TGTGCCAGCAGTTACACTGAAGCTTTCTTT,NA,few,TRBJ1-1,TRBV6-6
CASSPDRRESNEQFF,TGTGCCAGCAGCCCCGACAGACGTGAAAGCAATGAGCAGTTCTTC,NA,NA,TRBJ2-1,TRBV7-2
CASSSAQGYGYTF,TGTGCCAGCAGTTCAGCACAGGGATATGGCTACACCTTC,NA,once,TRBJ1-2,TRBV28
CASRAGTGNSPLHF,TGTGCCAGCAGGGCCGGGACAGGGAATTCACCCCTCCACTTT,TRBD1,NA,TRBJ1-6,TRBV9
CASSPTSTYTQYF,TGCGCCAGCAGCCCGACTAGCACGTATACGCAGTATTTT,TRBD2,NA,TRBJ2-3,TRBV10-1
CAWSPVGVTNIQYF,TGTGCCTGGAGCCCTGTCGGGGTGACAAACATTCAGTACTTC,NA,NA,TRBJ2-4,TRBV30
CASSQASGASYEQYF,TGTGCCAGCTCACAAGCTAGCGGTGCCTCCTACGAGCAGTACTTC,TRBD2,NA,TRBJ2-7,TRBV18
CASSPNERGEFF,TGTGCCAGCAGCCCAAATGAGCGGGGGGAGTTCTTC,TRBD2,NA,TRBJ2-1,TRBV7-2
CSVEGRLATEAFF,TGCAGCGTTGAAGGCAGGTTAGCGACTGAAGCTTTCTTT,NA,NA,TRBJ1-1,TRBV29-1
CASSLQTGGNQPQHF,TGTGCCAGCAGCTTACAAACAGGGGGCAATCAGCCCCAGCATTTT,TRBD1,few,TRBJ1-5,TRBV7-2
CAWDLSLGETQYF,TGTGCCTGGGACCTTTCCCTAGGGGAGACCCAGTACTTC,NA,NA,TRBJ2-5,TRBV30
CASSLGGGTTDTQYF,TGCGCCAGCAGCTTGGGCGGGGGGACAACAGATACGCAGTATTTT,TRBD2,NA,TRBJ2-3,TRBV5-1
CASSQVRPLNSPLHF,TGCGCCAGCAGCCAAGTTCGACCCCTTAATTCACCCCTCCACTTT,NA,NA,TRBJ1-6,TRBV4-1
CASSEIWTGATEAFF,TGTGCCAGCAGTGAAATCTGGACAGGGGCCACTGAAGCTTTCTTT,TRBD1,NA,TRBJ1-1,TRBV6-1
CASSLVVGDGYTF,TGCGCCAGCAGCTTGGTGGTGGGGGATGGCTACACCTTC,NA,few,TRBJ1-2,TRBV5-1
CASSLVRALYNEQFF,TGTGCCAGCAGCTTAGTCAGGGCCCTCTACAATGAGCAGTTCTTC,NA,NA,TRBJ2-1,TRBV7-2
CASSFRQGRETQYF,TGTGCCAGCAGCTTCCGACAGGGGCGTGAGACCCAGTACTTC,TRBD1,once,TRBJ2-5,TRBV7-2
CASSTGGYGYTF,TGTGCCAGTAGTACTGGCGGCTATGGCTACACCTTC,NA,NA,TRBJ1-2,TRBV19
CASSLGPGNSQQETQYF,TGTGCCAGCAGCTTGGGCCCAGGGAATAGCCAACAAGAGACCCAGTACTTC,NA,once,TRBJ2-5,TRBV5-4
CASSLGTRDNEQFF,TGTGCCAGCAGCCTCGGGACTAGAGACAATGAGCAGTTCTTC,TRBD2,NA,TRBJ2-1,TRBV6-6
CASSFSGGLYYGYTF,TGTGCCAGCAGTTTCAGCGGGGGGCTGTACTATGGCTACACCTTC,NA,NA,TRBJ1-2,TRBV28
CAWSRMNGNTIYF,TGTGCCTGGAGTCGAATGAACGGAAACACCATATATTTT,NA,few,TRBJ1-3,TRBV30
CASSPESTAYYEQYF,TGCGCCAGCAGCCCCGAATCGACAGCCTACTACGAGCAGTACTTC,NA,NA,TRBJ2-7,TRBV5-1
CASSSTVTSYEQYF,TGTGCCAGTAGTTCGACAGTTACCTCCTACGAGCAGTACTTC,NA,NA,TRBJ2-7,TRBV19